Listed below are T cell receptor beta chains from one sample, sequenced in a study of T cell changes during pregnancy in multiple sclerosis. Libraries were prepared by immunoSEQ multiplex PCR; TCRdb keeps only in-frame clonotypes and omits some of them. The sample has 100,000 or so clones, nearly 95% seen once; the top ten hold around 1.8%. Sequenced material: peripheral blood, taken after pregnancy. These receptors all come from a female donor in good health, enrolled as a control in a pregnancy study. Each CDR3 is given with its conserved first and last residue. Each record gives: V gene, CDR3 length, J gene, CDR3 protein.

>TRBV27|15|TRBJ2-7
CASSWRGTGGPEQYF
>TRBV2|13|TRBJ1-2
CASSEEGVSGYTF
>TRBV19|15|TRBJ1-4
CASSAGTGGNEKLFF
>TRBV7-2|15|TRBJ1-3
CASSPQTGIGNTIYF
>TRBV30|12|TRBJ1-1
CAWRSGGGEAFF
>TRBV5-1|14|TRBJ2-3
CASTPSGVEDTQYF
>TRBV10-2|13|TRBJ2-7
CASFAGEGYEQYF
>TRBV5-4|14|TRBJ1-1
CASSPQGFGTEAFF
>TRBV4-1|17|TRBJ2-5
CASSLLAGVSPQETQYF
>TRBV11-2|11|TRBJ2-7
CASGSFPEQYF
>TRBV5-4|15|TRBJ1-1
CASSARDRGNTEAFF
>TRBV5-8|15|TRBJ2-5
CASSRRLVYQETQYF
>TRBV15|15|TRBJ1-2
CATSRSLSGGAGYTF
>TRBV11-2|15|TRBJ2-7
CASSLGGTGGHEQYF
>TRBV4-1|19|TRBJ2-6
CASSQGATSGRAGANVLTF
>TRBV25-1|17|TRBJ2-2
CASSDPAPKGDTGELFF
>TRBV4-1|15|TRBJ1-1
CASSQPQGWNTEAFF
>TRBV7-9|14|TRBJ1-2
CASSPGPGGYGYTF
>TRBV5-4|16|TRBJ2-6
CASSPGQSSGANVLTF
>TRBV10-3|14|TRBJ2-7
CAISVENRGYEQYF
>TRBV25-1|16|TRBJ1-3
CASSERGQGYGNTIYF
>TRBV7-9|16|TRBJ1-5
CASSSWTGINNQPQHF
>TRBV5-6|13|TRBJ2-5
CASTRGFQETQYF